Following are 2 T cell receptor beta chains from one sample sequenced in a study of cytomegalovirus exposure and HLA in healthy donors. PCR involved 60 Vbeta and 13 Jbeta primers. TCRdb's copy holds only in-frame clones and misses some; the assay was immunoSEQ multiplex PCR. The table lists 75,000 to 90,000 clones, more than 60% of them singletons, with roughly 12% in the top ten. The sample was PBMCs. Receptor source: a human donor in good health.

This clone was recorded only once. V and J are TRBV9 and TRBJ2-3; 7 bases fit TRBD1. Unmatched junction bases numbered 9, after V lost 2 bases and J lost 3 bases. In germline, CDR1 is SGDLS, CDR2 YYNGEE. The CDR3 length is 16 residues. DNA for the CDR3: TGTGCCAGCAGCGTGCCGACAGGGCGAGGGACAGATACGCAGTATTTT. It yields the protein CASSVPTGRGTDTQYF.

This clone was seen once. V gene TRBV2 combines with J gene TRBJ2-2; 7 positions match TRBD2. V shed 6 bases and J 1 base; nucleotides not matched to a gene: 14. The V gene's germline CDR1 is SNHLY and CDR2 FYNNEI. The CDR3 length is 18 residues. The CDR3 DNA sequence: TGTGCCAGCAGGGGGTTGGGAGGGGCAAGTAGGAACACCGGGGAGCTGTTTTTT. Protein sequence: CASRGLGGASRNTGELFF.